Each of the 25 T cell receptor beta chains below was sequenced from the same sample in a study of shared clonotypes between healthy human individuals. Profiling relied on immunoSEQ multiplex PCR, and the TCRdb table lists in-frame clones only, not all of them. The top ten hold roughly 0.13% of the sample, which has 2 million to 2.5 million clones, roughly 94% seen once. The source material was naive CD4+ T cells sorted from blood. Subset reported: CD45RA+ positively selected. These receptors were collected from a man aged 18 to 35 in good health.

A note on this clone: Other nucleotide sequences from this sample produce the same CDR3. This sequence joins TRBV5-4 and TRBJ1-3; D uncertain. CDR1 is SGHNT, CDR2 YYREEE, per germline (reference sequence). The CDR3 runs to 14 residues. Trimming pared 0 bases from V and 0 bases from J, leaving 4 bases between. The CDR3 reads CASSLAVSGNTIYF. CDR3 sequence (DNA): TGTGCCAGCAGCTTGGCCGTCTCTGGAAACACCATATATTTT.

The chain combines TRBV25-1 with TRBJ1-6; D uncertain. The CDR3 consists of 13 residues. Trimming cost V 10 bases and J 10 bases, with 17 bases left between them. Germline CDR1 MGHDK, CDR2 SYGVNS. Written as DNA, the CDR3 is TGTGCCACCTCGGTGGGGAGTAACTCACCCCTCCACTTT. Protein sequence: CATSVGSNSPLHF.

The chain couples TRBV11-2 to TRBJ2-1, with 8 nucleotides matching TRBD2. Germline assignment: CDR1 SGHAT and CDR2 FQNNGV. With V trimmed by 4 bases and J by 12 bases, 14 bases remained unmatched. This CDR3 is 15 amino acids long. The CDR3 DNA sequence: TGTGCCAGCAGCTCACTAGCGGAGTCGGGGTTAGGGCAGTTCTTC. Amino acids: CASSSLAESGLGQFF.

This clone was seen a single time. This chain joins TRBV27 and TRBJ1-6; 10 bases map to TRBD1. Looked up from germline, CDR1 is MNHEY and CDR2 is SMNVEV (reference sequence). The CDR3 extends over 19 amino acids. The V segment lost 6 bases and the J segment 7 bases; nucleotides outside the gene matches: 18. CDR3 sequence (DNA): TGTGCCAGCAGACCGGGGACAGGGGCCCCAAGTACCATCAATTCACCCCTCCACTTT. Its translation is CASRPGTGAPSTINSPLHF.

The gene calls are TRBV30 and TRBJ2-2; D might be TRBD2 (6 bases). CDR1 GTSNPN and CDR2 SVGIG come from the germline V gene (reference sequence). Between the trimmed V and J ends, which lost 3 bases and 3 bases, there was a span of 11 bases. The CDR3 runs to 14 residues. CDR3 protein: CAWRGSGDTGELFF. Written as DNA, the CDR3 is TGTGCCTGGAGGGGTAGCGGCGACACCGGGGAGCTGTTTTTT.

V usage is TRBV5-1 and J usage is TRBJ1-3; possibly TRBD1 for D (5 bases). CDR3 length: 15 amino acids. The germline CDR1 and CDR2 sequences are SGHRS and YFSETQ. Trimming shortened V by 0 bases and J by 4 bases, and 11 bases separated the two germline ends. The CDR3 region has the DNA TGCGCCAGCAGCTTGGCACCAGGGTCCGGAAACACCATATATTTT. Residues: CASSLAPGSGNTIYF.

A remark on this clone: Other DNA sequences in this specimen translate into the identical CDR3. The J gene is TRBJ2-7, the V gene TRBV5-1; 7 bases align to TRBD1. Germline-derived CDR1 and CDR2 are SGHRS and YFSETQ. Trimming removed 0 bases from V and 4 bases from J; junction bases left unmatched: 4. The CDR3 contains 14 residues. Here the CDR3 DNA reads TGCGCCAGCAGCTTGGACAGGGGCATATACGAGCAGTACTTC. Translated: CASSLDRGIYEQYF.

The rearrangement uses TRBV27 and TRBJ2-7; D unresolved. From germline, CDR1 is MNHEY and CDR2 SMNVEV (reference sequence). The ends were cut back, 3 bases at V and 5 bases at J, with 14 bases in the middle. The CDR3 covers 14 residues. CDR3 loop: CASSFFLERHEQYF. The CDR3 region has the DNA TGTGCCAGCAGTTTTTTTCTAGAACGGCACGAGCAGTACTTC.

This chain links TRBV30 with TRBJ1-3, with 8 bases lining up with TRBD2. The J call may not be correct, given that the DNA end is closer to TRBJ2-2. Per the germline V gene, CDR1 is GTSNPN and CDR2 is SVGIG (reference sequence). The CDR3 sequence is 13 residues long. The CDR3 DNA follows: TGTGCCTGGAGGAAGCGGGGGACCGGGGAGCTGTTTTTT. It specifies CAWRKRGTGELFF.

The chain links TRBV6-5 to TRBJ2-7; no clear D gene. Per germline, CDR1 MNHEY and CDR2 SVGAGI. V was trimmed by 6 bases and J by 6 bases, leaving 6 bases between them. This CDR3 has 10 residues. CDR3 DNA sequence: TGTGCCAGCAGGGGCGCCGAGCAGTACTTC. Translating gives CASRGAEQYF.

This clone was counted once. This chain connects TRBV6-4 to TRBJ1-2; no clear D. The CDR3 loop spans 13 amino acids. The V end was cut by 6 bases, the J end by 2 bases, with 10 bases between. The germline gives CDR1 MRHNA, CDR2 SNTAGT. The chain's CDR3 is CASSDDGNYGYTF. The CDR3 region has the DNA TGTGCCAGCAGCGATGACGGGAACTATGGCTACACCTTC.

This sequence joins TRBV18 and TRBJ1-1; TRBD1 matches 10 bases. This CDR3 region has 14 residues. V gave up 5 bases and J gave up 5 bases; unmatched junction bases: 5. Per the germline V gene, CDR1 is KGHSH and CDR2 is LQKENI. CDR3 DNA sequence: TGTGCCAGCTCAGGGGGACAGGGGAGAACTGAAGCTTTCTTT. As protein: CASSGGQGRTEAFF.

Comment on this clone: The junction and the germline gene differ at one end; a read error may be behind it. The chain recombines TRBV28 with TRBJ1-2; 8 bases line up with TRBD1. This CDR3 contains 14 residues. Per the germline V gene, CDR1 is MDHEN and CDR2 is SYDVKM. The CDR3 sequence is CASHAGGEFYGYTF. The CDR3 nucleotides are TGCGCCTCACACGCAGGGGGCGAGTTCTATGGCTACACCTTC.

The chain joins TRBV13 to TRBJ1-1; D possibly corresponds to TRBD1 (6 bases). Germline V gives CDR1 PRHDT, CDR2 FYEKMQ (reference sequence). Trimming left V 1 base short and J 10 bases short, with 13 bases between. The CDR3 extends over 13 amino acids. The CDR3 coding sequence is TGTGCCAGCAGCTTAGACCCCGGGGGGCGAGCTTTCTTT. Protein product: CASSLDPGGRAFF.

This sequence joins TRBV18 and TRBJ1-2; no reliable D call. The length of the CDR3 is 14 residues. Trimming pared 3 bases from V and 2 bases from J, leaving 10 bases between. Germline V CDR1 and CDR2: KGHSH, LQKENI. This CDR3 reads CASSPGTVNYGYTF. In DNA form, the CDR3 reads TGTGCCAGCTCACCGGGAACAGTGAACTATGGCTACACCTTC.

CDR3 sequence reads: CASSGYTGSYEQYF. The CDR3 DNA reads as TGCGCCAGCAGTGGCTACACAGGTTCCTACGAGCAGTACTTC. The chain links TRBV10-1 to TRBJ2-7; D is possibly TRBD1 (5 bases). The V gene lost 4 bases and the J gene lost 1 base, with 11 bases spanning the gap. Germline loops: CDR1 WNHNN, CDR2 SYGVQD (reference sequence). The length of the CDR3 is 14 residues.

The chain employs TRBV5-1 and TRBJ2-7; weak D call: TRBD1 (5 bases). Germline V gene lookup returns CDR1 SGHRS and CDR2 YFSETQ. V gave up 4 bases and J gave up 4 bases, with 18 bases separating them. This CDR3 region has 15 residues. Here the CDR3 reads CASSPNVRAGYEQYF. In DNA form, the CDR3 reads TGCGCCAGCAGCCCCAACGTCAGGGCTGGGTACGAGCAGTACTTC.

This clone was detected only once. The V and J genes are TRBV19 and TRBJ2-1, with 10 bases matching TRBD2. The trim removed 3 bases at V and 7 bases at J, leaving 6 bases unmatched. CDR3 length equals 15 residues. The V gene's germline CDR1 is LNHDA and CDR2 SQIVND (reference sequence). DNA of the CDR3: TGTGCCAGTAGTATTTCTAGCGGGAGATCTAATGAGCAGTTCTTC. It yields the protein CASSISSGRSNEQFF.

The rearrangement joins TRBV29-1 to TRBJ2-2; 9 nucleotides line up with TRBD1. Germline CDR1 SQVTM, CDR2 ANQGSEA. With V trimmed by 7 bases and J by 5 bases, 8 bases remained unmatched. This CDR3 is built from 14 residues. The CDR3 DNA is TGCAGCGCGAAACGGGACAGGGTAACCGGGGAGCTGTTTTTT. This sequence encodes CSAKRDRVTGELFF.

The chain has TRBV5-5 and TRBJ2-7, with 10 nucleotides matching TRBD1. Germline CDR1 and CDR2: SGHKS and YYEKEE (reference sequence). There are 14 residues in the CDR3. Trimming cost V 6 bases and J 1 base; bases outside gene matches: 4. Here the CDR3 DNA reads TGTGCCAGCACCCCGGGACAGGGGTCCTACGAGCAGTACTTC. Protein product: CASTPGQGSYEQYF. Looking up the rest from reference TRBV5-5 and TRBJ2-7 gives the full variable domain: DAGVTQSPTHLIKTRGQQVTLRCSPISGHKSVSWYQQVLGQGPQFIFQYYEKEERGRGNFPDRFSARQFPNYSSELNVNALLLGDSALYLCASTPGQGSYEQYFGPGTRLTVT.

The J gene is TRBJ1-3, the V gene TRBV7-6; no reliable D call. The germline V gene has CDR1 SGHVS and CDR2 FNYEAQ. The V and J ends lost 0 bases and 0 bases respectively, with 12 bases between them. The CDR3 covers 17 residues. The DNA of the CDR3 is TGTGCCAGCAGCTTAGCTTCGTGGGAATACTCTGGAAACACCATATATTTT. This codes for CASSLASWEYSGNTIYF. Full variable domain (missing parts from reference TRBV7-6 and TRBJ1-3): GAGVSQSPRYKVTKRGQDVALRCDPISGHVSLYWYRQALGQGPEFLTYFNYEAQQDKSGLPNDRFSAERPEGSISTLTIQRTEQRDSAMYRCASSLASWEYSGNTIYFGEGSWLTVV.

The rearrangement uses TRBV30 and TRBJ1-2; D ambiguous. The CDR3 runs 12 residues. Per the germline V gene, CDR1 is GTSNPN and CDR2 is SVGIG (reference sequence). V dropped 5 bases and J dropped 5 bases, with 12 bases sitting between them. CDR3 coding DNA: TGTGCCTGGTCCCGACCCGTTTATGGCTACACCTTC. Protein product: CAWSRPVYGYTF.

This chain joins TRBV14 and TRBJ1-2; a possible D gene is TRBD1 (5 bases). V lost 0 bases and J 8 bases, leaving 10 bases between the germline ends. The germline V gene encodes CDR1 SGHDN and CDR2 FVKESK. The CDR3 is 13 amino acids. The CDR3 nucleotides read TGTGCCAGCAGCCAAGAAGGAGCAGGGGGCTACACCTTC. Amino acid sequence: CASSQEGAGGYTF.

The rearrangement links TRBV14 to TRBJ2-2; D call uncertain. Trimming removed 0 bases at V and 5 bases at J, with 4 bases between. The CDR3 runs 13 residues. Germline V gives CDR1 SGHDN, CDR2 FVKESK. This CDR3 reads CASSQDLTGELFF. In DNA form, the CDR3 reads TGTGCCAGCAGCCAAGATTTGACCGGGGAGCTGTTTTTT.

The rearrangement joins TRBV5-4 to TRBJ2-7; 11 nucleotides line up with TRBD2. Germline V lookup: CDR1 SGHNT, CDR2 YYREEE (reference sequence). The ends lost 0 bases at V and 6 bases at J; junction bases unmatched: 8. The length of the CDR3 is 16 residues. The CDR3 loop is CASSLGLAGGPREQYF. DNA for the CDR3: TGTGCCAGCAGCTTGGGGTTAGCGGGGGGGCCCCGCGAGCAGTACTTC. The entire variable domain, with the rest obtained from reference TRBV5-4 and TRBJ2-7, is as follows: ETGVTQSPTHLIKTRGQQVTLRCSSQSGHNTVSWYQQALGQGPQFIFQYYREEENGRGNFPPRFSGLQFPNYSSELNVNALELDDSALYLCASSLGLAGGPREQYFGPGTRLTVT.